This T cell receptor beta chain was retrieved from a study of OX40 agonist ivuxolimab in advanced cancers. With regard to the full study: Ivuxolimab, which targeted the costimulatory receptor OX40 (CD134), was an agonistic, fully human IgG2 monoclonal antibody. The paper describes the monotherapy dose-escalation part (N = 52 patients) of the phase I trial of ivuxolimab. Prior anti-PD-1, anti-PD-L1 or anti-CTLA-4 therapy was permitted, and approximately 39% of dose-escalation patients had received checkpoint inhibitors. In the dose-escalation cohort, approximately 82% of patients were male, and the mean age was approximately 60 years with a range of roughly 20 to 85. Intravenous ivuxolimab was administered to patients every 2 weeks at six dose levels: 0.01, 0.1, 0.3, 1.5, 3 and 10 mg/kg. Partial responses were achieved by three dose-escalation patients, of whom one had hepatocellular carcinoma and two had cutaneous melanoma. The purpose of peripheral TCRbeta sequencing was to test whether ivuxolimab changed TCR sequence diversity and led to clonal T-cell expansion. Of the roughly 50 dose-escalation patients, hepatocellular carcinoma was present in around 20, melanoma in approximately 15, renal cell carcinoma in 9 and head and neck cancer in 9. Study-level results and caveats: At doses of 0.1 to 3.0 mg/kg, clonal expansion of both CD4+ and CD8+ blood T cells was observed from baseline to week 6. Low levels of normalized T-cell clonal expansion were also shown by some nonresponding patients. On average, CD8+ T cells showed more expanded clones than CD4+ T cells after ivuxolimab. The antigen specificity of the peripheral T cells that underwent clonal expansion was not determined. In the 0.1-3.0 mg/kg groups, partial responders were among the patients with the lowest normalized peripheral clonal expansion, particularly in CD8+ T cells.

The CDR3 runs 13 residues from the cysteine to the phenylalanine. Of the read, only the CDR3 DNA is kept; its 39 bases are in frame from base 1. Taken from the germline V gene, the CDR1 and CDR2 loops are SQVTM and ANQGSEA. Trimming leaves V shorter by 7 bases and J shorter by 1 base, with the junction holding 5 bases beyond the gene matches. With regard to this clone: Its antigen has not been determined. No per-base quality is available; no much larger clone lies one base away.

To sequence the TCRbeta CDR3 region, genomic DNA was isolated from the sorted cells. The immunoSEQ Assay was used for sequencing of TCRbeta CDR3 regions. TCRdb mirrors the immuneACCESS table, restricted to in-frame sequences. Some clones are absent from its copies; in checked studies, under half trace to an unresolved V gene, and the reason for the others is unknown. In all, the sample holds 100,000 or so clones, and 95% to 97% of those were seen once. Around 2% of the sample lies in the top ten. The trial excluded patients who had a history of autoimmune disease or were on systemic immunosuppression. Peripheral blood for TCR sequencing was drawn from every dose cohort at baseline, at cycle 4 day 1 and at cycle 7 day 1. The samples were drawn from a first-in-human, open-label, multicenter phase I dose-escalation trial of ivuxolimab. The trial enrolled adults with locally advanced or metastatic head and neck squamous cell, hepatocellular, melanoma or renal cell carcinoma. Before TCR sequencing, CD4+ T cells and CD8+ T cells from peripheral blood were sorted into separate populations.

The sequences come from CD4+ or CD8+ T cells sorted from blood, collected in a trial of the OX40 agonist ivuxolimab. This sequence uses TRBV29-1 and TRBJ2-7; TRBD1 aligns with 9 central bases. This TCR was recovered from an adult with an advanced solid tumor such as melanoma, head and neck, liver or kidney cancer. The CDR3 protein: CSGLGQGSYEQYF. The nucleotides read TGCAGCGGTCTCGGACAGGGGTCCTACGAGCAGTACTTC.